This T cell receptor beta chain was found in a study of cytomegalovirus exposure and HLA in healthy donors. Looked up from germline, CDR1 is LNHDA and CDR2 is SQIVND (reference sequence). The CDR3 runs 14 residues. The V segment lost 5 bases and the J segment 6 bases; nucleotides outside the gene matches: 5. The repertoire was sequenced with immunoSEQ multiplex PCR; TCRdb's copy has only in-frame clones and lacks some. Altogether over 100,000 clones are present, around 87% being singletons, with the ten largest covering about 6%. The sample was PBMCs. The clonotype comes from a young woman in good health and CMV-seropositive. The chain links TRBV19 to TRBJ2-2, with 8 bases aligning to TRBD2. CDR3 loop: CASSLSGTAGELFF. Here the CDR3 DNA reads TGTGCCAGTAGTCTTAGCGGGACGGCCGGGGAGCTGTTTTTT.